The 30 T cell receptor beta chains in this list originate from one sample, sequenced in a study of blood T cells in healthy people across ages. Primers used in a second PCR of roughly 6 to 11 cycles were a sample-barcoded 5' primer and a J-beta primer mix. In TCRdb, the 5' RACE reads were re-called with MiXCR into one record per CDR3 protein. The sample lists 1 million to 1.2 million distinct CDR3 sequences; approximately 38% were seen once. The sample comprised blood. Every receptor here comes from a man aged 18 to 30 in good health.

The chain links TRBV6-2 or TRBV6-3 to TRBJ2-6, with 8 bases identical to TRBD1. J was trimmed by 2 bases and V by 8 bases; bases with no gene match: 2. The CDR3 is 14 residues long. Germline V gene lookup returns CDR1 MNHEY and CDR2 SVGEGT. CDR3: CASARGPGANVLTF. CDR3 in DNA: TGTGCCAGCGCCAGGGGGCCTGGGGCCAACGTCCTGACTTTC.

The rearrangement uses TRBV20-1 and TRBJ1-2, with 7 bases that match TRBD1. The V segment lost 5 bases and the J segment 5 bases; nucleotides outside the gene matches: 2. The CDR3 consists of 11 residues. The germline V gene has CDR1 DFQATT and CDR2 SNEGSKA (reference sequence). The chain's CDR3 is CSARQGYGYTF. The CDR3 coding sequence is TGCAGTGCTCGACAGGGATATGGCTACACCTTC.

The chain carries TRBV9 and TRBJ1-1, with 8 bases that match TRBD1. The CDR3 length is 15 residues. V shed 0 bases, J shed 7 bases, and the junction held 8 bases outside the gene matches. Germline values: CDR1 SGDLS, CDR2 YYNGEE. CDR3 region: CASSVGGDRGSEAFF. In DNA form, the CDR3 reads TGTGCCAGCAGCGTAGGAGGAGACAGGGGTAGTGAAGCTTTCTTT.

CDR3 protein: CASSYGRGQYGYTF. CDR3 sequence (DNA): TGCGCCAGCAGCTACGGACGGGGACAGTATGGCTACACCTTC. The rearrangement uses TRBV4-3 and TRBJ1-2; 7 nucleotides line up with TRBD1. The V gene's germline CDR1 is LGHNA and CDR2 YSLEER. J was trimmed by 5 bases and V by 5 bases; bases with no gene match: 8. The CDR3 is made up of 14 amino acids.

A few counts support this clonotype. The rearrangement links TRBV2 to TRBJ1-2, with D maybe TRBD1 (6 bases). The CDR3 spans 12 residues. The germline gives CDR1 SNHLY, CDR2 FYNNEI. V was pared by 5 bases and J by 6 bases, with 10 bases between. CDR3 DNA sequence: TGTGCCAGCAGTCGGACAGATCATGGCTACACCTTC. Translation gives CASSRTDHGYTF.

This rearrangement joins TRBV12-3 or TRBV12-4 to TRBJ1-5; 8 nucleotides agree with TRBD1. There are 18 residues in the CDR3. J gave up 2 bases and V 3 bases, and 12 bases lay outside the gene matches. CDR3 bases: TGTGCCAGCAGTTTTCGGGCAGGGGGCTTCTTTGGCAATCAGCCCCAGCATTTT. This codes for CASSFRAGGFFGNQPQHF.

This rearrangement joins TRBV7-2 to TRBJ2-2, with 8 bases matching TRBD2. V dropped 2 bases and J dropped 3; count of bases not matched to a gene: 2. The CDR3 consists of 15 residues. Germline V CDR1 and CDR2: SGHTA, FQGNSA. The CDR3 nucleotides are TGTGCCAGCAGCTTAAGGACTAGCTACACCGGGGAGCTGTTTTTT. It is translated as CASSLRTSYTGELFF.

Note on this clonotype: Mismatch with germline at one junction end may stem from a read error. The chain uses TRBV6-1 and TRBJ1-4; D may be TRBD1 (6 bases). CDR1 is MNHNS, CDR2 SASEGT, per germline. The CDR3 length is 18 residues. CDR3 sequence (DNA): TGTGCCAGCACCATACGGAGGACCTTCAGGGGTGATAATGAAAAGCTGTTTTTT. Protein sequence: CASTIRRTFRGDNEKLFF.

This clonotype was observed a handful of times. Here the CDR3 DNA reads TGCGCCAGCAAGGGGGATACTCACACTGAAGCTTTCTTT. It codes for CASKGDTHTEAFF. The chain links TRBV5-1 to TRBJ1-1, with D tentatively TRBD1 (6 bases). Trimming stripped 6 bases from V and 3 bases from J, with 12 bases between. CDR3 length: 13 amino acids. Germline lookup yields CDR1 SGHRS and CDR2 YFSETQ. Full variable domain (missing parts from reference TRBV5-1 and TRBJ1-1): KAGVTQTPRYLIKTRGQQVTLSCSPISGHRSVSWYQQTPGQGLQFLFEYFSETQRNKGNFPGRFSGRQFSNSRSEMNVSTLELGDSALYLCASKGDTHTEAFFGQGTRLTVV.

This clonotype appeared many times. The rearrangement uses TRBV5-1 and TRBJ2-1; D not certain. This CDR3 comprises 17 residues. The germline gives CDR1 SGHRS, CDR2 YFSETQ. The V gene lost 0 bases and the J gene lost 2 bases, with 15 bases spanning the gap. The CDR3 spells CASSLVGRGSPYNEQFF. CDR3 nucleotides: TGCGCCAGCAGCTTGGTCGGTCGCGGCTCACCCTACAATGAGCAGTTCTTC.

CDR3 sequence reads: CSARDWAPDGKAFF. DNA for the CDR3: TGCAGTGCTAGAGATTGGGCCCCTGATGGGAAAGCTTTCTTT. The chain combines TRBV20-1 with TRBJ1-1; D gene uncertain. V lost 0 bases and J lost 9, with 17 bases in between. Germline loops: CDR1 DFQATT, CDR2 SNEGSKA (reference sequence). This CDR3 spans 14 amino acids.

A note on this clonotype: One end of the junction fails to match germline, which may point to a read error. The chain recombines TRBV27 with TRBJ2-1; the D gene could be TRBD1 or TRBD2 (6 bases each). The CDR3 contains 14 residues. Per the germline V gene, CDR1 is MNHEY and CDR2 is SMNVEV (reference sequence). The CDR3 here is CASSFGGGDNERFF. The CDR3 bases are TGTGCCAGCAGTTTCGGGGGCGGGGACAATGAGCGGTTCTTC.

The rearrangement links TRBV6-2 or TRBV6-3 to TRBJ2-1, with a possible D match to TRBD2 (6 bases). The end of the DNA fits TRBJ2-7 better, so the J call may be wrong. CDR1 is MNHEY and CDR2 is SVGEGT in the germline V gene. There are 12 residues in the CDR3. CDR3 protein: CASSILANEQYF. The CDR3 nucleotides read TGTGCCAGCAGTATACTAGCCAATGAGCAGTACTTC.

This clonotype was detected a few times. The gene calls are TRBV4-2 and TRBJ2-5; D possibly matches TRBD1 or TRBD2 (5 bases each). V lost 5 bases, J lost 1 base, and 14 bases lay in between. CDR3 length: 15 amino acids. The V gene's germline CDR1 is LGHNA and CDR2 YNFKEQ. The CDR3: CASSSYTGTQETQYF. For the CDR3, the DNA is TGTGCCAGCAGCTCCTACACCGGGACCCAAGAGACCCAGTACTTC.

This clonotype showed up just a few times. This sequence joins TRBV4-3 and TRBJ2-1, with TRBD2 as a possible D gene (7 bases). V was cut by 1 base and J by 0 bases, with 16 bases left in between. The CDR3 runs to 18 residues. CDR1 is LGHNA, CDR2 YSLEER, per germline. The CDR3 DNA follows: TGCGCCAGCAGCCAAGCGCCGGGGGGAGGGGGCTCCTACAATGAGCAGTTCTTC. Translated, it gives CASSQAPGGGGSYNEQFF.

The V gene is TRBV5-6, the J gene TRBJ2-2; D gene ambiguous. The germline gives CDR1 SGHDT, CDR2 YYEEEE. V gave up 1 base and J gave up 6 bases, with 10 bases separating them. The CDR3 runs to 14 residues. Here the CDR3 reads CASSLRARSGELFF. In nucleotides, the CDR3 is TGTGCCAGCAGCTTGAGGGCTAGATCCGGGGAGCTGTTTTTT.

V and J are TRBV6-2 or TRBV6-3 and TRBJ1-2, with TRBD1 matching 12 bases. CDR3 size: 15 residues. V shed 6 bases and J 4 bases; nucleotides not matched to a gene: 6. Per the germline V gene, CDR1 is MNHEY and CDR2 is SVGEGT. CDR3 protein: CASSRGQGAAYGYTF. CDR3 DNA sequence: TGTGCCAGCAGCCGGGGACAGGGGGCTGCCTATGGCTACACCTTC.

In the case of this clonotype: One end of the junction is discordant with germline, which a read error may explain. This chain links TRBV4-3 with TRBJ2-7, with D unclear. This CDR3 region has 14 residues. The germline gives CDR1 LGHNA, CDR2 YSLEER. Here the CDR3 DNA reads TGCGCCAGCAGCCAATATGCGTATTCCTCCGAGCAGTACTTC. Translated: CASSQYAYSSEQYF.

This chain connects TRBV19 to TRBJ1-5; 9 positions match TRBD1. V was pared by 5 bases and J by 9 bases, with 8 bases of the junction left unmatched. CDR3 size: 14 residues. Looked up from germline, CDR1 is LNHDA and CDR2 is SQIVND (reference sequence). The CDR3 nucleotides are TGTGCCAGTAGTTCGGGACAGGGACCATGGCCCCAGCATTTT. Its protein product is CASSSGQGPWPQHF.

This clonotype was seen a handful of times. The chain is built from TRBV5-1 and TRBJ2-7; 7 bases fit TRBD2. Germline assignment: CDR1 SGHRS and CDR2 YFSETQ. The CDR3 has 17 amino acids. V was pared by 2 bases and J by 0 bases, with 11 bases of the junction left unmatched. CDR3 in DNA: TGCGCCAGCAGCTTAGGGAGAGGCGGGGGTCACTCCTACGAGCAGTACTTC. It specifies CASSLGRGGGHSYEQYF.

The chain employs TRBV6-5 and TRBJ1-1; no reliable D call. Trimming took off 6 bases at V and 2 bases at J, with 16 bases between the two ends. Germline CDR1 is MNHEY and CDR2 is SVGAGI. This CDR3 spans 15 amino acids. CDR3 nucleotide sequence: TGTGCCAGCAGGTTGACACCTCGTGTTAACACTGAAGCTTTCTTT. Translating it yields CASRLTPRVNTEAFF.

The chain couples TRBV4-2 to TRBJ1-1; D is possibly TRBD1 (5 bases). Germline CDR1 is LGHNA and CDR2 is YNFKEQ. Deletions cut 3 bases from V and 4 bases from J, with 15 bases between. The CDR3 runs 15 residues. CDR3 residues: CASSHAQGLTTEAFF. The CDR3 nucleotides read TGTGCCAGCAGCCACGCCCAGGGACTTACCACTGAAGCTTTCTTT.

This rearrangement joins TRBV28 to TRBJ2-7, with D tentatively TRBD1 (6 bases). Trimming removed 10 bases at V and 3 bases at J, with 10 bases between. The CDR3 length is 11 residues. Germline values: CDR1 MDHEN, CDR2 SYDVKM. The CDR3 DNA reads as TGTGCCATAGAGACAGGCTACGAGCAGTACTTC. Protein: CAIETGYEQYF.

This clonotype occurred a few times. The genes are TRBV7-8 and TRBJ2-5; D assignment may be TRBD1 or TRBD2 (5 bases each). Looked up from germline, CDR1 is SGHVS and CDR2 is FQNEAQ. Trimming removed 1 base from V and 5 bases from J, with 14 bases in between. The CDR3 extends over 15 amino acids. The DNA for the CDR3 is TGTGCCAGCAGCTTAGTTCCGGGGACCGGCGAGACCCAGTACTTC. Amino acid sequence: CASSLVPGTGETQYF.

The chain carries TRBV13 and TRBJ2-3, with D tentatively TRBD1 (5 bases). V lost 5 bases and J 4 bases, leaving 13 bases between the germline ends. CDR1 and CDR2 (germline): PRHDT, FYEKMQ (reference sequence). There are 14 residues in the CDR3. The DNA of the CDR3 is TGTGCCAGCAGCCCCAGGGTACAGGCAGATACGCAGTATTTT. Protein product: CASSPRVQADTQYF.

The chain carries TRBV20-1 and TRBJ2-3, with 8 bases lining up with TRBD2. The CDR3 is 15 amino acids. V lost 4 bases, J lost 0 bases, and 6 bases stayed unmatched. CDR1 DFQATT and CDR2 SNEGSKA come from the germline V gene (reference sequence). The CDR3: CSAILGGGSTDTQYF. CDR3 nucleotides: TGCAGTGCTATCCTTGGCGGGGGGAGCACAGATACGCAGTATTTT.

There are a few counts of this clonotype. CDR3 amino acids: CASSNYYGYTF. As DNA, the CDR3 is TGTGCCAGCAGCAATTACTATGGCTACACCTTC. The chain recombines TRBV12-3 or TRBV12-4 with TRBJ1-2; D gene uncertain. Trimming cost V 6 bases and J 3 bases, with 5 bases left between them. CDR3 length: 11 residues.

The chain has TRBV20-1 and TRBJ1-1; 8 positions agree with TRBD1. With V trimmed by 3 bases and J by 1 base, 4 bases remained unmatched. The germline V gene encodes CDR1 DFQATT and CDR2 SNEGSKA (reference sequence). The CDR3 sequence is 14 residues long. The CDR3 DNA sequence: TGCAGTGCTAGTTCCCAGGGGGCGAACACTGAAGCTTTCTTT. It codes for CSASSQGANTEAFF.

In its sample, this clonotype was seen many times. The chain links TRBV10-3 to TRBJ1-6; D ambiguous. With 7 bases removed from V and 7 bases from J, the gap between germline ends came to 17 bases. Looked up from germline, CDR1 is ENHRY and CDR2 is SYGVKD. This CDR3 contains 15 residues. CDR3 amino acids: CAITRGAGRNSPLHF. CDR3 sequence (DNA): TGTGCCATCACCCGAGGAGCGGGGAGGAATTCACCCCTCCACTTT.

The chain employs TRBV4-1 and TRBJ2-1, with D maybe TRBD1 (7 bases). The CDR3 length is 15 residues. CDR1 MGHRA and CDR2 YSYEKL come from the germline V gene. V was shortened by 0 bases and J by 10 bases, with 16 bases between the two germline ends. The CDR3 bases are TGCGCCAGCAGCCAAGAGCAGGGGGACAGCGGGGAGCAGTTCTTC. This gives the protein CASSQEQGDSGEQFF.